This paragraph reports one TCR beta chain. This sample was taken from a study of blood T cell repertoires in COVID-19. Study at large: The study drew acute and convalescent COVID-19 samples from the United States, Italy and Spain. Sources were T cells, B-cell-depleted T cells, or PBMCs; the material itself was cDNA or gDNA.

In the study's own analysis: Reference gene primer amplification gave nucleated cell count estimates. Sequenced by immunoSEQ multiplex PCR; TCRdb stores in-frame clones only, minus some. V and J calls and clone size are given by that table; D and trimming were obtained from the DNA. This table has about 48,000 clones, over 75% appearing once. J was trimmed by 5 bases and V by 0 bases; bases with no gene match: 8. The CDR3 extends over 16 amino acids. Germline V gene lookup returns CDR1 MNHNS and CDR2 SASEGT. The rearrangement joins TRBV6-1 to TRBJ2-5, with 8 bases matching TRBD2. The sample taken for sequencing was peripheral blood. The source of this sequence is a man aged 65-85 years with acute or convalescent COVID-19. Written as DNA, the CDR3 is TGTGCCAGCAGTGAAGCTTCAGCGGGGGCCGGCGAGACCCAGTACTTC. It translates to CASSEASAGAGETQYF.